This T cell receptor beta chain was found in a study of T cell repertoires in ileal Crohn's disease. Across the whole study: Biopsies at the proximal margin of the resected specimen form MI samples. Points from the study as a whole: Compared with CD4 T cells, sorted CD8 cells carried more expanded clones.

The sample holds a few counts of this clone. Its antigen is unknown. Time point described: proximal margin of the surgical specimen (macroscopically non-inflamed). The data were produced by immunoSEQ multiplex PCR, yet TCRdb's version contains in-frame clones alone and is incomplete. The sample has 4,500 to 6,500 clones, roughly 78% seen once. This TCR was sampled from an adult with Crohn's disease. Sequenced: ileal tissue.

CDR3 nucleotide sequence: TGTGCCAGCAGCGTAGCTTCGACAGCCAACTATGGCTACACCTTC. It codes for CASSVASTANYGYTF. V usage is TRBV9 and J usage is TRBJ1-2; a possible D gene is TRBD1 (5 bases). The germline V gene encodes CDR1 SGDLS and CDR2 YYNGEE. Trimming stripped 0 bases from V and 2 bases from J, with 11 bases between. This CDR3 is 15 amino acids long.